This passage covers 18 T cell receptor beta chains from one sample sequenced in a study of cytomegalovirus exposure and HLA in healthy donors (dated by TCRdb to 2016 to 2017). The method was the immunoSEQ multiplex PCR assay. A mixture of 60 forward primers for TCR Vbeta segments and 13 reverse primers for TCR Jbeta segments was used in the multiplex PCR. The table was pulled from immuneACCESS by TCRdb, which kept in-frame rearrangements only. Such tables lose some clones; where checked, under half of the loss comes from unresolved V genes, and the rest has no known cause. Recorded for this sample are some 90,000 clones; about four fifths of them occurred a single time. The ten largest clonotypes hold roughly an eighth of the sample. The sequenced sample consisted of PBMCs. The receptors shown here come from a woman in her 70s in good health and CMV-seropositive.

The chain joins TRBV9 to TRBJ2-7; 9 positions match TRBD1. CDR1 is SGDLS and CDR2 is YYNGEE in the germline V gene. V shed 4 bases, J shed 2 bases, and the junction held 7 bases outside the gene matches. This CDR3 spans 15 amino acids. The CDR3 loop reads CASSPRTGATYEQYF. The CDR3 DNA sequence: TGTGCCAGCAGCCCGCGGACAGGGGCCACCTACGAGCAGTACTTC. The variable domain in full, with the rest retrieved from reference TRBV9 and TRBJ2-7, is DSGVTQTPKHLITATGQRVTLRCSPRSGDLSVYWYQQSLDQGLQFLIQYYNGEERAKGNILERFSAQQFPDLHSELNLSSLELGDSALYFCASSPRTGATYEQYFGPGTRLTVT.

This chain uses TRBV19 with TRBJ1-5; D is unclear. Trimming took off 7 bases at V and 10 bases at J, with 14 bases between the two ends. This CDR3 spans 12 amino acids. The germline V gene encodes CDR1 LNHDA and CDR2 SQIVND (reference sequence). The CDR3 DNA is TGTGCCAGTACCTCCGGTTTTAAACCCCAGCATTTT. Translation: CASTSGFKPQHF.

V is TRBV28 and J is TRBJ2-3; D remains unclear. In germline, CDR1 is MDHEN, CDR2 SYDVKM. Trimming stripped 3 bases from V and 2 bases from J, with 9 bases between. This CDR3 is built from 14 residues. CDR3 region: CASSFGGYTDTQYF. Written as DNA, the CDR3 is TGTGCCAGCAGTTTTGGCGGCTACACAGATACGCAGTATTTT.

The sample holds a few counts of this clone. This chain joins TRBV13 and TRBJ2-1, with a tentative D call TRBD2 (5 bases). V lost 0 bases, J lost 7 bases, and 7 bases lay in between. The germline V gene has CDR1 PRHDT and CDR2 FYEKMQ (reference sequence). This CDR3 spans 13 amino acids. The CDR3 sequence is CASSLGPGNEQFF. The CDR3 nucleotides read TGTGCCAGCAGCTTAGGCCCGGGGAATGAGCAGTTCTTC.

Turning to this clone: The junction does not match germline at one end; this may be a read error. This rearrangement joins TRBV7-9 to TRBJ2-7; D call uncertain. The CDR3 sequence is 13 residues long. Germline V lookup: CDR1 SEHNR, CDR2 FQNEAQ (reference sequence). CDR3 in amino acids: CSSSFAGSYEQYF. For the CDR3, the DNA is TGTTCCAGCAGCTTCGCAGGCTCCTACGAGCAGTACTTC.

This clone has just one count. The chain uses TRBV6-1 and TRBJ1-6; 7 bases map to TRBD1. CDR1 is MNHNS, CDR2 SASEGT, per germline. V lost 2 bases and J lost 1; bases outside the gene matches: 5. The CDR3 runs to 17 residues. The CDR3 region is CASSEPRQGSYNSPLHF. CDR3 in DNA: TGTGCCAGCAGTGAACCCAGACAGGGTTCCTATAATTCACCCCTCCACTTT.

A remark on this clone: The same CDR3 also results from other DNA sequences found in this sample. The chain combines TRBV2 with TRBJ2-7; 7 bases map to TRBD2. This CDR3 contains 14 residues. J gave up 1 base and V 3 bases, and 3 bases lay outside the gene matches. Germline V gene lookup returns CDR1 SNHLY and CDR2 FYNNEI. In DNA form, the CDR3 reads TGTGCCAGCAGTGACTGGACTAGTTCCTACGAGCAGTACTTC. This gives the protein CASSDWTSSYEQYF. Full variable domain (outside the CDR3, taken from reference TRBV2 and TRBJ2-7): EPEVTQTPSHQVTQMGQEVILRCVPISNHLYFYWYRQILGQKVEFLVSFYNNEISEKSEIFDDQFSVERPDGSNFTLKIRSTKLEDSAMYFCASSDWTSSYEQYFGPGTRLTVT.

The chain joins TRBV6-1 to TRBJ1-2; TRBD1 matches at 7 bases. V trimming: 6 bases; J trimming: 7 bases; junction bases outside the gene matches: 11. CDR1 and CDR2 (germline): MNHNS, SASEGT. The CDR3 is made up of 14 amino acids. The CDR3 is CASSPDRVVVGYTF. CDR3 sequence (DNA): TGTGCCAGCAGCCCCGACAGGGTGGTTGTTGGCTACACCTTC.

This clone came up a few times. The chain recombines TRBV6-6 with TRBJ2-1; the D gene is possibly TRBD2 (6 bases). Germline lookup yields CDR1 MNHNY and CDR2 SVGAGI (reference sequence). Trimming stripped 5 bases from V and 9 bases from J, with 8 bases between. This CDR3 spans 11 amino acids. The DNA of the CDR3 is TGTGCCAGCAGTCTAGCGAGTGAGCAGTTCTTC. This sequence encodes CASSLASEQFF.

CDR3 nucleotide sequence: TGTGCCAGCAGACTACAGGGGAACACCGGGGAGCTGTTTTTT. Translated: CASRLQGNTGELFF. The gene calls are TRBV7-9 and TRBJ2-2, with TRBD1 as a possible D gene (6 bases). V lost 6 bases and J 1 base, leaving 9 bases between the germline ends. Germline CDR1 and CDR2: SEHNR and FQNEAQ (reference sequence). The CDR3 runs 14 residues.

The chain joins TRBV19 to TRBJ2-7; 14 bases are a match to TRBD2. The germline gives CDR1 LNHDA, CDR2 SQIVND (reference sequence). V gave up 5 bases and J gave up 1 base; unmatched junction bases: 13. This CDR3 region has 19 residues. In nucleotides, the CDR3 is TGTGCCAGTAGTCACGGGACTAGCGGGAGTTACTATCTTTCCTACGAGCAGTACTTC. Its translation is CASSHGTSGSYYLSYEQYF.

This chain links TRBV11-1 with TRBJ2-3; possibly TRBD1 for D (6 bases). The CDR3 is 16 amino acids. Trimming stripped 2 bases from V and 4 bases from J, with 16 bases between. CDR1 SGHAT and CDR2 FQDESV come from the germline V gene (reference sequence). CDR3 sequence (DNA): TGTGCCAGCAGCTTATCGTTAGCAGGGGTATCAGATACGCAGTATTTT. Its translation: CASSLSLAGVSDTQYF.

This clone was seen only once. The rearrangement links TRBV28 to TRBJ1-2; D gene ambiguous. CDR1 MDHEN and CDR2 SYDVKM come from the germline V gene. Trimming removed 2 bases from V and 2 bases from J, with 12 bases in between. There are 15 residues in the CDR3. This chain's CDR3 is CASSLADAGNYGYTF. The CDR3 DNA sequence: TGTGCCAGCAGTTTAGCGGACGCGGGGAACTATGGCTACACCTTC.

This clone was detected once. The V gene is TRBV6-1, the J gene TRBJ1-5; tentatively, D is TRBD1 (5 bases). The length of the CDR3 is 17 residues. Trimming shortened V by 2 bases and J by 5 bases, and 19 bases separated the two germline ends. CDR1 MNHNS and CDR2 SASEGT come from the germline V gene. This CDR3 is CASSEWSGRRRDQPQHF. CDR3 nucleotides: TGTGCCAGCAGTGAATGGTCAGGGAGGAGGAGGGATCAGCCCCAGCATTTT.

The CDR3 DNA reads as TGTGCCAGCAGTTTCTCCGGAGGACTAGGTTACAATGAGCAGTTCTTC. Translated: CASSFSGGLGYNEQFF. V and J are TRBV27 and TRBJ2-1, with 7 nucleotides matching TRBD2. Germline CDR1 is MNHEY and CDR2 is SMNVEV (reference sequence). The CDR3 runs to 16 residues. V was pared by 3 bases and J by 4 bases, with 9 bases of the junction left unmatched.

This chain links TRBV5-6 with TRBJ2-7; D is unclear. Germline CDR1 reads SGHDT; CDR2 reads YYEEEE. CDR3 size: 14 residues. The V and J ends lost 3 bases and 0 bases respectively, with 10 bases between them. The chain's CDR3 is CASSSPPGSYEQYF. CDR3 sequence (DNA): TGTGCCAGCAGCTCTCCACCGGGCTCCTACGAGCAGTACTTC.

The rearrangement links TRBV5-6 to TRBJ2-3; 8 bases are shared with TRBD2. V gave up 5 bases and J gave up 0 bases; unmatched junction bases: 5. Germline V gene lookup returns CDR1 SGHDT and CDR2 YYEEEE. The CDR3 extends over 15 amino acids. CDR3 bases: TGTGCCAGCAGTTCGCCTAGCGGGAGCACAGATACGCAGTATTTT. This translates into CASSSPSGSTDTQYF.

The chain links TRBV6-5 to TRBJ2-1; D may be TRBD1 (5 bases). Trimming cost V 4 bases and J 8 bases, with 12 bases left between them. Germline lookup yields CDR1 MNHEY and CDR2 SVGAGI. This CDR3 comprises 13 residues. CDR3 in DNA: TGTGCCAGCAGTTTTGTAGGGGCCGATGAGCAGTTCTTC. It translates to CASSFVGADEQFF.